This T cell receptor beta chain emerged from a study of low-dose radiotherapy and immunotherapy resistance in tumors. Time point denoted: after trial treatment. Noted treatment: LDRT plus nivolumab, ipilimumab, low-dose cyclophosphamide and aspirin (RACIN trial). With TRAV- and TRBV-specific primers, first-strand cDNA was made, covering the alpha and beta chains. TCR amplification involved 20 to 25 PCR cycles with a constant-region primer and V-primer adapter. TCRdb reprocessed the reads via MiXCR and lists one record per CDR3 protein. The sample lists 100,000 or so distinct CDR3 sequences; less than 25% were seen once. There are many counts of this clonotype. The CDR3 runs to 13 residues. Per germline, CDR1 SEHNR and CDR2 FQNEAQ (reference sequence). V lost 6 bases to trimming and J lost 7 bases; unmatched junction nucleotides: 4.

The J gene is TRBJ2-1, the V gene TRBV7-9; TRBD2 matches at 9 bases. This TCR was recovered from a male donor with prostate cancer. This specimen consisted of PBMCs, obtained after low-dose radiotherapy plus immunotherapy. This CDR3 reads CASRRLAGNEQFF. For the CDR3, the DNA is TGTGCCAGCAGGCGGCTAGCGGGGAATGAGCAGTTCTTC.